These 26 T cell receptor beta chains were sequenced from one sample in a study of blood T cell repertoires in COVID-19. The data were produced by immunoSEQ multiplex PCR, yet TCRdb's version contains in-frame clones alone and is incomplete. The sample gives fewer than 250,000 clones, 85% to 90% of which show up once; 3% to 3.5% is in the top ten. The sequenced sample was peripheral blood. These receptors were taken from a man aged 55 to 70 with acute or convalescent COVID-19.

The chain couples TRBV6-1 to TRBJ1-5; 8 bases line up with TRBD1. The CDR3 totals 15 residues. Germline-derived CDR1 and CDR2 are MNHNS and SASEGT. The junction had 3 bases not matched to a gene; V was cut back by 2 bases and J by 3 bases. Written as DNA, the CDR3 is TGTGCCAGCAGTGAACAGGGGGCTAACAATCAGCCCCAGCATTTT. Encoded protein: CASSEQGANNQPQHF.

The chain links TRBV9 to TRBJ2-2; 10 bases are shared with TRBD2. Germline assignment: CDR1 SGDLS and CDR2 YYNGEE. CDR3 size: 16 residues. V was clipped by 0 bases and J by 9 bases; unmatched bases: 8. The CDR3 nucleotides are TGTGCCAGCAGCGTAGGGACTAGCGGTCTCCCTTGGGAGCTGTTTTTT. This translates into CASSVGTSGLPWELFF.

This chain links TRBV7-2 with TRBJ1-6; 8 bases match TRBD1. CDR1 is SGHTA and CDR2 is FQGNSA in the germline V gene. The J segment lost 7 bases and the V segment lost 1 base, leaving 3 bases of the junction unmatched. The CDR3 has 15 residues. The CDR3 DNA reads TGTGCCAGCAGCTTAGTCAGGGGGCCCAATTCACCCCTCCACTTT. Its protein is CASSLVRGPNSPLHF.

The sample holds one count of this clone. The chain carries TRBV18 and TRBJ2-7, with TRBD2 identical over 8 bases. The CDR3 contains 14 residues. V was pared by 5 bases and J by 4 bases, with 7 bases of the junction left unmatched. The germline V gene has CDR1 KGHSH and CDR2 LQKENI. The CDR3 DNA reads as TGTGCCAGCTCATCGATGGCGGGGGGATACGAGCAGTACTTC. Its translation: CASSSMAGGYEQYF.

The chain combines TRBV19 with TRBJ2-7; D not resolved. Germline lookup yields CDR1 LNHDA and CDR2 SQIVND (reference sequence). CDR3 length: 11 amino acids. V gave up 4 bases and J gave up 3 bases, with 4 bases separating them. CDR3 bases: TGTGCCAGTAGTAACTACTACGAGCAGTACTTC. Protein product: CASSNYYEQYF.

The chain recombines TRBV6-2 or TRBV6-3 with TRBJ1-5, with unresolved D. The germline V and J ends were trimmed by 6 bases and 5 bases, with 17 bases remaining between them. Germline loops: CDR1 MNHEY, CDR2 SVGEGT. This CDR3 region has 15 residues. CDR3 DNA: TGTGCCAGCAGCCAACTCGTGGGGAGGTATCAGCCCCAGCATTTT. Its protein product is CASSQLVGRYQPQHF.

The genes are TRBV11-2 and TRBJ2-7; TRBD2 might be the D (5 bases). Trimming left V 1 base short and J 7 bases short, with 11 bases between. The CDR3 covers 13 residues. The V gene's germline CDR1 is SGHAT and CDR2 FQNNGV. As DNA, the CDR3 is TGTGCCAGCAGCTTAGTCCGAGGCGGGGAGCAGTACTTC. Translated, it gives CASSLVRGGEQYF.

The chain combines TRBV24-1 with TRBJ2-1, with 7 bases identical to TRBD2. The CDR3 covers 16 residues. The germline CDR1 and CDR2 sequences are KGHDR and SFDVKD. J gave up 0 bases and V 2 bases, and 3 bases lay outside the gene matches. The CDR3 DNA reads as TGTGCCACCAGTGATTCGCGGGGGAACTCCTACAATGAGCAGTTCTTC. Translating it yields CATSDSRGNSYNEQFF.

A single count supports this clone. V usage is TRBV7-2 and J usage is TRBJ1-1, with 12 bases aligning to TRBD1. CDR3 length: 15 residues. The germline V gene has CDR1 SGHTA and CDR2 FQGNSA. With 6 bases clipped from V and 6 bases from J, the junction kept 8 bases outside the gene matches. CDR3 sequence: CASRQMGQGAAEAFF. In DNA, the CDR3 is TGTGCCAGCAGGCAAATGGGACAGGGGGCAGCTGAAGCTTTCTTT.

This sequence joins TRBV4-1 and TRBJ2-3; TRBD2 aligns across 10 bases. The length of the CDR3 is 16 residues. The germline CDR1 and CDR2 sequences are MGHRA and YSYEKL. Trimming cost V 2 bases and J 2 bases; bases outside gene matches: 4. The DNA for the CDR3 is TGCGCCAGCAGCCAACGAGCGGGGGGGACCACAGATACGCAGTATTTT. Amino acid sequence: CASSQRAGGTTDTQYF.

V usage is TRBV6-2 or TRBV6-3 and J usage is TRBJ2-5; tentative D call: TRBD1 (6 bases). CDR1 and CDR2 from the germline V gene are MNHEY and SVGEGT. Trimming cost V 2 bases and J 2 bases, with 15 bases left between them. This CDR3 has 16 amino acids. In DNA, the CDR3 is TGTGCCAGCAGTTACCAGGGGACCGACCCTCAAGAGACCCAGTACTTC. The encoded protein is CASSYQGTDPQETQYF.

V is TRBV19 and J is TRBJ2-2, with 10 bases aligning to TRBD1. This CDR3 contains 17 residues. Germline-derived CDR1 and CDR2 are LNHDA and SQIVND (reference sequence). V dropped 0 bases and J dropped 6; count of bases not matched to a gene: 7. The CDR3 nucleotides are TGTGCCAGTAGTATAGATCGAGGACAGGGGGGGGCCGGGGAGCTGTTTTTT. This translates into CASSIDRGQGGAGELFF.

The sample holds a few counts of this clone. V usage is TRBV15 and J usage is TRBJ1-5; D remains ambiguous. The CDR3 is made up of 13 amino acids. V lost 9 bases, J lost 4 bases, and 13 bases lay in between. CDR1 LNHNV and CDR2 YYDKDF come from the germline V gene (reference sequence). CDR3 region: CATRKSGNQPQHF. Written as DNA, the CDR3 is TGTGCCACGCGGAAGTCCGGGAATCAGCCCCAGCATTTT.

The rearrangement uses TRBV5-8 and TRBJ1-1; tentative D call: TRBD1 (5 bases). The CDR3 spans 15 residues. The V end lost 5 bases, the J end lost 0 bases, and 14 bases lay between the germline ends. Germline CDR1 and CDR2: SGHTS and YDEGEE. CDR3 coding DNA: TGTGCCAGCAGAAACCCCGGGGGGTTGAACACTGAAGCTTTCTTT. It yields the protein CASRNPGGLNTEAFF. Variable domain in full (rest from reference TRBV5-8 and TRBJ1-1): EAGVTQSPTHLIKTRGQQATLRCSPISGHTSVYWYQQALGLGLQFLLWYDEGEERNRGNFPPRFSGRQFPNYSSELNVNALELEDSALYLCASRNPGGLNTEAFFGQGTRLTVV.

The chain has TRBV10-2 and TRBJ1-5; the D is unclear. The V and J ends lost 3 bases and 7 bases respectively, with 10 bases between them. Germline V gene data show CDR1 as WSHSY and CDR2 as SAAADI. The CDR3 spans 13 residues. This CDR3 reads CASSEYTGQPQHF. The CDR3 DNA follows: TGCGCCAGCAGTGAATATACGGGACAGCCCCAGCATTTT.

The chain joins TRBV12-3 or TRBV12-4 to TRBJ1-4, with D possibly TRBD1 on 5 matching bases. CDR3 size: 12 residues. Trimming stripped 5 bases from V and 12 bases from J, with 13 bases between. CDR3 loop: CASSPQAFELFF. The CDR3, as DNA: TGTGCCAGCAGTCCACAGGCCTTTGAACTGTTTTTT.

This clone was recorded a few times. This chain uses TRBV24-1 with TRBJ1-5; the D is unclear. The V gene's germline CDR1 is KGHDR and CDR2 SFDVKD. The V and J ends lost 5 bases and 2 bases respectively, with 6 bases between them. The CDR3 consists of 13 residues. This chain's CDR3 is CATSAGGNQPQHF. CDR3 bases: TGTGCCACCAGTGCGGGAGGCAATCAGCCCCAGCATTTT.

This clone appeared a few times. The V call is TRBV19, the J call TRBJ2-2, with a weak D call TRBD2 (5 bases). CDR1 is LNHDA, CDR2 SQIVND, per germline (reference sequence). This CDR3 has 13 residues. V lost 6 bases and J 6 bases, leaving 11 bases between the germline ends. The CDR3 bases are TGTGCCAGTAGGGCGGACGGGGCCGGGGAGCTGTTTTTT. Its translation is CASRADGAGELFF.

The chain joins TRBV18 to TRBJ2-7; 8 bases fit TRBD1. Germline loops: CDR1 KGHSH, CDR2 LQKENI. V lost 3 bases to trimming and J lost 2 bases; unmatched junction nucleotides: 6. CDR3 length equals 15 residues. CDR3 nucleotides: TGTGCCAGCTCACCCCTAGGACAGGGTCCCTACGAGCAGTACTTC. Protein sequence: CASSPLGQGPYEQYF. The whole variable domain, remainder taken from reference TRBV18 and TRBJ2-7, is NAGVMQNPRHLVRRRGQEARLRCSPMKGHSHVYWYRQLPEEGLKFMVYLQKENIIDESGMPKERFSAEFPKEGPSILRIQQVVRGDSAAYFCASSPLGQGPYEQYFGPGTRLTVT.

This clone has just a few counts. V usage is TRBV6-5 and J usage is TRBJ2-4; tentative D call: TRBD2 (6 bases). Germline CDR1 and CDR2: MNHEY and SVGAGI. The ends were cut back, 5 bases at V and 8 bases at J, with 13 bases in the middle. The CDR3 length is 13 residues. This CDR3 reads CASSRLGGDIQYF. CDR3 bases: TGTGCCAGCAGTCGACTAGGTGGGGACATTCAGTACTTC.

This clone was picked up a small number of times. The chain links TRBV7-9 to TRBJ2-7; 10 bases fit TRBD1. This CDR3 region has 16 residues. Per the germline V gene, CDR1 is SEHNR and CDR2 is FQNEAQ (reference sequence). Trimming cost V 3 bases and J 4 bases; bases outside gene matches: 9. The CDR3 reads CASSFPSGTGAYEQYF. In DNA form, the CDR3 reads TGTGCCAGCAGCTTCCCATCCGGGACAGGGGCGTACGAGCAGTACTTC.

V usage is TRBV18 and J usage is TRBJ2-2, with 8 bases that match TRBD1. J gave up 4 bases and V 3 bases, and 4 bases lay outside the gene matches. Germline V gene lookup returns CDR1 KGHSH and CDR2 LQKENI. The length of the CDR3 is 15 residues. Here the CDR3 reads CASSPRQGTTGELFF. Written as DNA, the CDR3 is TGTGCCAGCTCACCTAGACAGGGGACCACCGGGGAGCTGTTTTTT.

The chain combines TRBV5-1 with TRBJ1-1, with D maybe TRBD1 (5 bases). The CDR3 is made up of 15 amino acids. Trimming stripped 3 bases from V and 1 base from J, with 13 bases between. Germline V gene lookup returns CDR1 SGHRS and CDR2 YFSETQ. The CDR3 loop reads CASSSAGHPNTEAFF. The DNA for the CDR3 is TGCGCCAGCAGCTCGGCCGGACACCCGAACACTGAAGCTTTCTTT.

Here the CDR3 reads CAISSGLAGVSTDTQYF. The CDR3 nucleotides are TGTGCCATCAGTTCGGGACTAGCGGGAGTTAGCACAGATACGCAGTATTTT. The V and J genes are TRBV10-3 and TRBJ2-3; 14 bases agree with TRBD2. The CDR3 contains 17 residues. The J segment lost 0 bases and the V segment lost 5 bases, leaving 4 bases of the junction unmatched. CDR1 ENHRY and CDR2 SYGVKD come from the germline V gene.

The J gene is TRBJ1-2, the V gene TRBV7-8, with TRBD1 as a possible D gene (6 bases). Germline V gives CDR1 SGHVS, CDR2 FQNEAQ. The CDR3 consists of 14 residues. The germline V and J ends were trimmed by 5 bases and 0 bases, with 10 bases remaining between them. CDR3 protein: CASSRDRTNYGYTF. The CDR3 region has the DNA TGTGCCAGCAGCCGAGACAGGACTAACTATGGCTACACCTTC.

This chain uses TRBV3-1 (or the pseudogene TRBV3-2) with TRBJ2-7; TRBD2 matches 7 bases. With 4 bases clipped from V and 0 bases from J, the junction kept 9 bases outside the gene matches. The CDR3 loop spans 16 amino acids. Germline CDR1 and CDR2: LGHDT and YNNKEL (reference sequence). CDR3 sequence (DNA): TGTGCCAGCAGCCCAAGGGAGGGGCTGAGCTCCTACGAGCAGTACTTC. Protein: CASSPREGLSSYEQYF.